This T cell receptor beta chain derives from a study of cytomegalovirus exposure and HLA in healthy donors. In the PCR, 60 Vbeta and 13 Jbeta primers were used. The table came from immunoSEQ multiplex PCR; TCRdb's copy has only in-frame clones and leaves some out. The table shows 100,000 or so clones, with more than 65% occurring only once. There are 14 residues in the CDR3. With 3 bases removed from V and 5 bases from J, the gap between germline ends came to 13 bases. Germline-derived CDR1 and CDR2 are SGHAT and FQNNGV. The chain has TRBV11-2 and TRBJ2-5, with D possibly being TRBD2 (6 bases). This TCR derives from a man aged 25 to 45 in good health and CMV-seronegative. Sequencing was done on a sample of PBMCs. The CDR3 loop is CASSFGDAGETQYF. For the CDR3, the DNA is TGTGCCAGCAGCTTTGGGGATGCGGGGGAGACCCAGTACTTC. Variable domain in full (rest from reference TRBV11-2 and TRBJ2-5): EAGVAQSPRYKIIEKRQSVAFWCNPISGHATLYWYQQILGQGPKLLIQFQNNGVVDDSQLPKDRFSAERLKGVDSTLKIQPAKLEDSAVYLCASSFGDAGETQYFGPGTRLLVL.